These 11 T cell receptor beta chains originate from one sample sequenced in a study of T cells in Graves' hyperthyroidism and ophthalmopathy. The CDR3 regions of TCR beta were amplified from RNA transcripts. HTBI primers were the set used in a first-round RT-PCR of the TCR CDR3. TCRdb reanalysed the multiplex PCR reads using MiXCR and keeps one entry per CDR3 protein. The repertoire holds approximately 600,000 distinct CDR3 sequences, with 16% as singletons. The sample consisted of blood. These receptors were obtained from a woman in her thirties with Graves' hyperthyroidism.

This clonotype turned up a few times. The chain is built from TRBV9 and TRBJ2-3; 7 bases align to TRBD1. The ends lost 4 bases at V and 1 base at J; junction bases unmatched: 6. The CDR3 sequence is 15 residues long. Germline V gives CDR1 SGDLS, CDR2 YYNGEE. The CDR3 nucleotides are TGTGCCAGCAGCCCCCGACAGGGAGGCACAGATACGCAGTATTTT. This codes for CASSPRQGGTDTQYF.

This clonotype was seen ten or more times. This chain uses TRBV20-1 with TRBJ2-5, with 9 positions matching TRBD2. The CDR3 spans 16 residues. V trimming: 1 base; J trimming: 5 bases; junction bases outside the gene matches: 11. From germline, CDR1 is DFQATT and CDR2 SNEGSKA (reference sequence). The CDR3 DNA is TGCAGTGCTAGAGCCCGGGGACTAGCTGTATGGGAGACCCAGTACTTC. Residues: CSARARGLAVWETQYF.

The rearrangement uses TRBV28 and TRBJ2-6; D possibly matches TRBD1 or TRBD2 (5 bases each). Deletions cut 0 bases from V and 4 bases from J, with 7 bases between. CDR1 is MDHEN, CDR2 SYDVKM, per germline. This CDR3 region has 15 residues. CDR3: CASSLWGEGANVLTF. The CDR3 bases are TGTGCCAGCAGTTTATGGGGGGAGGGGGCCAACGTCCTGACTTTC.

At least ten counts were recorded for this clonotype. The rearrangement uses TRBV11-2 and TRBJ2-7; D gene uncertain. Germline CDR1 and CDR2: SGHAT and FQNNGV. The CDR3 contains 13 residues. V lost 1 base, J lost 3 bases, and 7 bases lay in between. CDR3 bases: TGTGCCAGCAGCTTAGTTAGGGACTACGAGCAGTACTTC. It specifies CASSLVRDYEQYF.

The CDR3 coding sequence is TGCGCCAGCAGCTTGGTAGAGGGTGGTCAGCCCCAGCATTTT. Encoded protein: CASSLVEGGQPQHF. The chain joins TRBV5-1 to TRBJ1-5; D remains unclear. CDR3 size: 14 residues. Germline values: CDR1 SGHRS, CDR2 YFSETQ. V was shortened by 0 bases and J by 6 bases, with 10 bases between the two germline ends.

Ten or more counts support this clonotype. The V and J genes are TRBV7-3 and TRBJ2-1; D unresolved. V dropped 1 base and J dropped 9 bases, with 7 bases sitting between them. This CDR3 region has 12 residues. CDR1 and CDR2 from the germline V gene are SGHTA and FQGTGA. The CDR3: CASSLIGIEQFF. The CDR3 DNA reads as TGTGCCAGCAGCTTAATAGGGATTGAGCAGTTCTTC.

This clonotype was counted many times. The chain is built from TRBV28 and TRBJ1-5, with TRBD1 as a possible D gene (6 bases). The V end was cut by 5 bases, the J end by 4 bases, with 9 bases between. Germline V gene lookup returns CDR1 MDHEN and CDR2 SYDVKM. CDR3 length: 13 residues. The CDR3 DNA follows: TGTGCCAGCAGTAACAGGGAGAATCAGCCCCAGCATTTT. Translating gives CASSNRENQPQHF. Full variable domain (outside the CDR3, taken from reference TRBV28 and TRBJ1-5): DVKVTQSSRYLVKRTGEKVFLECVQDMDHENMFWYRQDPGLGLRLIYFSYDVKMKEKGDIPEGYSVSREKKERFSLILESASTNQTSMYLCASSNRENQPQHFGDGTRLSIL.

The rearrangement joins TRBV18 to TRBJ2-2; no firm D call. Trimming removed 2 bases at V and 4 bases at J, with 5 bases between. Germline V lookup: CDR1 KGHSH, CDR2 LQKENI. This CDR3 has 13 residues. CDR3 residues: CASSPYGTGELFF. In DNA form, the CDR3 reads TGTGCCAGCTCACCATACGGCACCGGGGAGCTGTTTTTT.

This clonotype was recorded at least ten times. CDR3 bases: TGCAGCGTTGTGGCAGGGGGCAACTACGAGCAGTACTTC. Translated: CSVVAGGNYEQYF. This chain links TRBV29-1 with TRBJ2-7; 8 bases fit TRBD1. CDR1 and CDR2 from the germline V gene are SQVTM and ANQGSEA. With 4 bases clipped from V and 3 bases from J, the junction kept 5 bases outside the gene matches. This CDR3 is built from 13 residues.

At least ten counts were recorded for this clonotype. The genes are TRBV20-1 and TRBJ2-7; TRBD1 matches at 8 bases. This CDR3 has 15 residues. Trimming at V came to 3 bases and at J to 7 bases, leaving 14 bases not matched to a gene. Germline V CDR1 and CDR2: DFQATT, SNEGSKA (reference sequence). The CDR3 coding sequence is TGCAGTGCTAGTGTCTGGGGACAGGAGTCTCAAGAGCAGTACTTC. It codes for CSASVWGQESQEQYF.

This clonotype was found many times. The chain has TRBV18 and TRBJ1-2, with 7 positions matching TRBD1. CDR1 is KGHSH, CDR2 LQKENI, per germline. This CDR3 spans 13 amino acids. J lost 5 bases, V lost 4 bases, and 4 bases had no gene match. CDR3 DNA: TGTGCCAGCTCACTTGACAGGGAATATGGCTACACCTTC. It specifies CASSLDREYGYTF.